One and the same sample provided the 17 T cell receptor beta chains below, sequenced in a study of cytomegalovirus exposure and HLA in healthy donors. PCR amplification relied on 60 Vbeta primers (plus 13 Jbeta primers). Clones were sequenced by immunoSEQ multiplex PCR, and TCRdb holds only the in-frame ones, with some missing. The sample has tens of thousands of clones; 85% to 90% are singletons. The sequenced sample consisted of PBMCs. Source of these receptors: a woman aged 30 to 39 in good health and CMV-seropositive.

The CDR3 DNA sequence: TGCGCCAGCAGCATGGGACTAGCCAATGAGCAGTTCTTC. As protein: CASSMGLANEQFF. V and J are TRBV5-1 and TRBJ2-1, with 9 nucleotides matching TRBD2. Germline lookup yields CDR1 SGHRS and CDR2 YFSETQ. V was pared by 4 bases and J by 6 bases, with 2 bases of the junction left unmatched. The CDR3 contains 13 residues.

The chain has TRBV28 and TRBJ1-2, with no clear D. Per the germline V gene, CDR1 is MDHEN and CDR2 is SYDVKM. V dropped 2 bases and J dropped 8 bases, with 12 bases sitting between them. This CDR3 has 13 amino acids. The CDR3 sequence is CASSLMRVAGYTF. The CDR3 DNA sequence: TGTGCCAGCAGTTTAATGAGGGTTGCGGGCTACACCTTC.

This chain links TRBV5-1 with TRBJ2-5; 14 positions match TRBD2. Germline CDR1 reads SGHRS; CDR2 reads YFSETQ. The CDR3 spans 16 residues. V shed 0 bases, J shed 4 bases, and the junction held 2 bases outside the gene matches. DNA for the CDR3: TGCGCCAGCAGCTTGGGACTAGCGGGAGGGGGAGAGACCCAGTACTTC. Translation: CASSLGLAGGGETQYF.

This clone was seen once. This chain links TRBV19 with TRBJ1-2, with 8 positions matching TRBD1. CDR1 is LNHDA, CDR2 SQIVND, per germline (reference sequence). The CDR3 totals 14 residues. The J segment lost 1 base and the V segment lost 3 bases, leaving 1 base of the junction unmatched. Written as DNA, the CDR3 is TGTGCCAGTAGTATCGACAGGGGTAACTATGGCTACACCTTC. It codes for CASSIDRGNYGYTF.

The J gene is TRBJ2-7, the V gene TRBV9; D possibly corresponds to TRBD1 (5 bases). This CDR3 region has 13 residues. Germline CDR1 SGDLS, CDR2 YYNGEE. Deletions cut 0 bases from V and 1 base from J, with 5 bases between. The CDR3 loop reads CASSVGTSYEQYF. Here the CDR3 DNA reads TGTGCCAGCAGCGTAGGGACATCCTACGAGCAGTACTTC.

This chain links TRBV18 with TRBJ2-5; 7 nucleotides match TRBD1. Trimming cost V 6 bases and J 3 bases; bases outside gene matches: 4. Germline CDR1 is KGHSH and CDR2 is LQKENI. This CDR3 region has 13 residues. CDR3 sequence: CASSPGTEETQYF. CDR3 coding DNA: TGTGCCAGCTCCCCCGGGACAGAAGAGACCCAGTACTTC.

CDR3 in amino acids: CASSYIGVTEAFF. The CDR3 DNA reads as TGTGCCAGCAGTTACATAGGGGTCACTGAAGCTTTCTTT. The chain couples TRBV6-5 to TRBJ1-1, with D perhaps TRBD1 (5 bases). V was shortened by 2 bases and J by 4 bases, with 8 bases between the two germline ends. The CDR3 is 13 amino acids. Germline CDR1 reads MNHEY; CDR2 reads SVGAGI.

The gene calls are TRBV2 and TRBJ1-4; 7 positions match TRBD1. Germline CDR1 reads SNHLY; CDR2 reads FYNNEI. The length of the CDR3 is 14 residues. Trimming cost V 5 bases and J 7 bases; bases outside gene matches: 7. The CDR3 DNA reads as TGTGCCAGCAGTCGGGACAGCGAAATTGAAAAACTGTTTTTT. The encoded protein is CASSRDSEIEKLFF.

In DNA, the CDR3 is TGTGCCAGCAGCCAGGGGTTGGGTGGAAACACCATATATTTT. Translating it yields CASSQGLGGNTIYF. This chain links TRBV28 with TRBJ1-3; TRBD1 might be the D (6 bases). Trimming stripped 6 bases from V and 3 bases from J, with 12 bases between. This CDR3 comprises 14 residues. Germline V gene lookup returns CDR1 MDHEN and CDR2 SYDVKM.

This clone was seen a single time. CDR3 DNA: TGTGCCAGCATCCCCCCGGGACTAGACACAGATACGCAGTATTTT. It yields the protein CASIPPGLDTDTQYF. The rearrangement uses TRBV6-5 and TRBJ2-3; 8 bases agree with TRBD2. CDR3 size: 15 residues. Trimming removed 7 bases from V and 2 bases from J; junction bases left unmatched: 8. CDR1 is MNHEY and CDR2 is SVGAGI in the germline V gene.

The chain is built from TRBV30 and TRBJ2-1; D possibly corresponds to TRBD2 (5 bases). This CDR3 spans 13 amino acids. Germline V CDR1 and CDR2: GTSNPN, SVGIG (reference sequence). V was cut by 2 bases and J by 7 bases, with 12 bases left in between. The CDR3 DNA reads as TGTGCCTGGAGTAGGGAGCGGAGAAATGAGCAGTTCTTC. It is translated as CAWSRERRNEQFF. Complete variable domain (other parts from reference TRBV30 and TRBJ2-1): SQTIHQWPATLVQPVGSPLSLECTVEGTSNPNLYWYRQAAGRGLQLLFYSVGIGQISSEVPQNLSASRPQDRQFILSSKKLLLSDSGFYLCAWSRERRNEQFFGPGTRLTVL.

CDR3 coding DNA: TGTGCCAGTAATGGCAGGGTCAGAGATAATGAGCAGTTCTTC. Residues: CASNGRVRDNEQFF. This chain connects TRBV19 to TRBJ2-1; TRBD1 might be the D (5 bases). There are 14 residues in the CDR3. The V end was cut by 7 bases, the J end by 7 bases, with 17 bases between. Germline CDR1 reads LNHDA; CDR2 reads SQIVND (reference sequence).

J is TRBJ1-5 and V is TRBV6-6; perhaps TRBD1 as D (5 bases). CDR3 size: 13 residues. CDR1 and CDR2 from the germline V gene are MNHNY and SVGAGI (reference sequence). V lost 5 bases and J 7 bases, leaving 12 bases between the germline ends. The chain's CDR3 is CASSRLGAQPQHF. The CDR3 nucleotides read TGTGCCAGCAGTCGCCTAGGGGCGCAGCCCCAGCATTTT.

The V and J genes are TRBV5-8 and TRBJ2-1; D not certain. The V gene's germline CDR1 is SGHTS and CDR2 YDEGEE. Trimming removed 0 bases from V and 9 bases from J, with 4 bases in between. This CDR3 is 11 amino acids long. The CDR3 spells CASSLAFEQFF. Here the CDR3 DNA reads TGTGCCAGCAGCTTGGCCTTTGAGCAGTTCTTC.

V usage is TRBV6-1 and J usage is TRBJ2-7; 8 nucleotides match TRBD1. Germline CDR1 reads MNHNS; CDR2 reads SASEGT. The CDR3 is 15 amino acids. The V and J ends lost 5 bases and 4 bases, in that order; junction bases with no gene match: 10. The DNA of the CDR3 is TGTGCCAGCAGTCCCTACCGACAGGGGAGGTACGAGCAGTACTTC. Translated: CASSPYRQGRYEQYF.

The DNA of the CDR3 is TGTGCCAGCAGTCAGGGGGCATATTACGAGCAGTACTTC. Translation: CASSQGAYYEQYF. The chain carries TRBV28 and TRBJ2-7, with 8 bases lining up with TRBD1. This CDR3 comprises 13 residues. The J segment lost 4 bases and the V segment lost 5 bases, leaving 4 bases of the junction unmatched. The germline V gene encodes CDR1 MDHEN and CDR2 SYDVKM.

The rearrangement links TRBV6-5 to TRBJ2-3, with D possibly TRBD2 on 6 matching bases. There are 15 residues in the CDR3. Germline V CDR1 and CDR2: MNHEY, SVGAGI. V was pared by 6 bases and J by 6 bases, with 19 bases between. This CDR3 is CASRSGLPIRDTQYF. Written as DNA, the CDR3 is TGTGCCAGCAGATCGGGACTCCCAATTCGGGATACGCAGTATTTT.